This T cell receptor beta chain appears in the sequencing data of a study of cytomegalovirus exposure and HLA in healthy donors. The study, taken as a whole, reports: Previously analyzed data showed that most TCR beta V segments were productive at a frequency of about 87% or about 30%. Analysis was carried out at a later point, and it linked a missense DCLRE1C variant to TCR beta V- and J-gene trimming. Most likely, a cluster of highly shared sequence variants arose as a sequencing artifact.

Concerning this clone itself: Its antigen is still unknown.

The CDR3 loop spans 15 amino acids. Germline values: CDR1 SNHLY, CDR2 FYNNEI. The V and J ends lost 4 bases and 2 bases, in that order; junction bases with no gene match: 4. PCR primers comprised 60 Vbeta and 13 Jbeta primers. The protocol was immunoSEQ multiplex PCR, while the TCRdb copy is restricted to in-frame clones and leaves out a portion. Counted here are about 160,000 clones, roughly 85% occurring once; the ten biggest clones make up about 2%. This chain links TRBV2 with TRBJ2-2, with 7 positions matching TRBD2. What was sequenced was PBMCs. The clonotype originates from a young man in good health and CMV-seropositive. This CDR3 is CASSASGANTGELFF. CDR3 bases: TGTGCCAGCAGTGCAAGCGGGGCCAACACCGGGGAGCTGTTTTTT.